The rows below give T cell receptor beta chains drawn from one sample of a study of CD8+ T cells in alopecia areata. The table came from immunoSEQ multiplex PCR; TCRdb's copy has only in-frame clones and leaves some out. The sample records about 100,000 clones, 84% being singletons. Sample: CD8+ T cells sorted from blood, taken at week 24, from a patient treated with tofacitinib. These receptors all come from a human donor with alopecia areata. CDR3s include the opening cysteine and the closing phenylalanine or tryptophan. A D gene is named only where the DNA matches it firmly. Clone size is not always given. Where it is, it says once, few, many or a class for expanded clones.

d_call	v_call	j_call	clone_size	cdr3_aa	cdr3_nt
TRBD1	TRBV19	TRBJ1-2	-	CASSTRDRGYTF	TGTGCCAGTAGTACCCGGGACAGGGGCTACACCTTC
-	TRBV27	TRBJ2-7	-	CASSLGQTYEQYF	TGTGCCAGCAGTTTGGGGCAGACCTACGAGCAGTACTTC
TRBD2	TRBV19	TRBJ2-7	-	CASSVASGGGGRTYEQYF	TGTGCCAGTAGTGTTGCTAGCGGGGGCGGAGGAAGAACCTACGAGCAGTACTTC
-	TRBV6-6	TRBJ1-6	-	CASSPTGSSYNSPLHF	TGTGCCAGCAGTCCAACAGGGAGCTCCTATAATTCACCCCTCCACTTT
TRBD1	TRBV2	TRBJ2-7	-	CASSAWDRAYEQYF	TGTGCCAGCAGCGCCTGGGACAGGGCCTACGAGCAGTACTTC
-	TRBV19	TRBJ2-7	-	CASSTQDSYYEQYF	TGTGCCAGTAGTACCCAGGACAGTTACTACGAGCAGTACTTC
-	TRBV19	TRBJ1-6	-	CASSIVQANSPLHF	TGTGCCAGTAGTATCGTCCAAGCAAATTCACCCCTCCACTTT
-	TRBV2	TRBJ2-2	-	CASPQQGNTGELFF	TGTGCCAGCCCCCAGCAGGGCAACACCGGGGAGCTGTTTTTT
-	TRBV19	TRBJ2-7	-	CASSIAGTAYEQYF	TGTGCCAGTAGTATAGCTGGCACGGCCTACGAGCAGTACTTC
TRBD2	TRBV23-1	TRBJ2-2	-	CASSPGGGVNTGELFF	TGCGCCAGCAGCCCGGGAGGCGGGGTTAACACCGGGGAGCTGTTTTTT
TRBD2	TRBV4-2	TRBJ2-3	-	CASSQEWSGGATYTQYF	TGTGCCAGCAGCCAAGAGTGGAGCGGGGGGGCCACGTATACGCAGTATTTT
-	TRBV19	TRBJ2-3	-	CASSIIGADTQYF	TGTGCCAGTAGTATAATCGGCGCAGATACGCAGTATTTT
TRBD2	TRBV7-8	TRBJ2-7	-	CASSSELAGGRDYEQYF	TGTGCCAGCAGCTCGGAACTAGCGGGGGGCCGGGACTACGAGCAGTACTTC
-	TRBV5-4	TRBJ2-2	-	CASSLGNGELFF	TGTGCCAGCAGCCTGGGGAACGGGGAGCTGTTTTTT
-	TRBV20-1	TRBJ1-1	-	CSAHRDTEAFF	TGCAGTGCCCATCGGGACACTGAAGCTTTCTTT
-	TRBV11-2	TRBJ1-4	-	CASSKKREKLFF	TGTGCCAGCAGTAAGAAGAGGGAAAAACTGTTTTTT
TRBD2	TRBV10-3	TRBJ2-1	-	CAISEAGDPYNEQFF	TGTGCCATCAGTGAAGCGGGGGACCCCTACAATGAGCAGTTCTTC
-	TRBV23-1	TRBJ2-7	few	CASSQSLAYEQYF	TGCGCCAGCAGTCAATCTCTAGCCTACGAGCAGTACTTC
-	TRBV13	TRBJ2-5	-	CASSLDGEETQYF	TGTGCCAGCAGCTTAGATGGGGAGGAGACCCAGTACTTC
-	TRBV30	TRBJ2-7	-	CAWSVPGEQYF	TGTGCCTGGAGTGTCCCCGGAGAGCAGTACTTC
-	TRBV15	TRBJ1-1	-	CATTAYRGNTEAFF	TGTGCCACCACGGCCTACCGAGGGAACACTGAAGCTTTCTTT
TRBD2	TRBV7-9	TRBJ2-5	-	CASSLGLAGTQETQYF	TGTGCCAGCAGCCTCGGTCTAGCGGGAACTCAAGAGACCCAGTACTTC
TRBD1	TRBV7-9	TRBJ2-7	-	CASSPRDRGSHEQYF	TGTGCCAGCAGCCCTCGGGACAGGGGGAGCCACGAGCAGTACTTC
TRBD2	TRBV10-3	TRBJ2-7	-	CAISERTRGNSYEQYF	TGTGCCATCAGTGAAAGGACGCGGGGGAACTCCTACGAGCAGTACTTC
-	TRBV30	TRBJ1-2	-	CAWRRGGHGYTF	TGTGCCTGGCGGAGGGGCGGGCATGGCTACACCTTC
-	TRBV30	TRBJ1-1	-	CAWSVGGGASEAFF	TGTGCCTGGAGTGTAGGAGGGGGGGCTAGTGAAGCTTTCTTT
TRBD1	TRBV6-5	TRBJ2-7	-	CASSYAHQGDEQYF	TGTGCCAGCAGTTACGCTCATCAGGGGGACGAGCAGTACTTC
TRBD2	TRBV7-2	TRBJ2-5	-	CASSLGPERGGEETQYF	TGTGCCAGCAGCTTAGGACCTGAGCGGGGGGGCGAAGAGACCCAGTACTTC
TRBD2	TRBV19	TRBJ2-7	-	CASSFRFGGTAYEQYF	TGTGCCAGTAGTTTCCGCTTCGGGGGGACTGCCTACGAGCAGTACTTC
TRBD2	TRBV27	TRBJ2-1	-	CASGLAGGNSYNEQFF	TGTGCCAGCGGATTAGCGGGGGGAAACTCCTACAATGAGCAGTTCTTC
-	TRBV30	TRBJ2-2	-	CAWIGVAGELFF	TGTGCCTGGATAGGGGTAGCCGGGGAGCTGTTTTTT
-	TRBV7-8	TRBJ2-7	-	CASSLKSPGIGEQYF	TGTGCCAGCAGCTTAAAGTCCCCCGGCATTGGCGAGCAGTACTTC
-	TRBV1	TRBJ2-3	-	CTSSQDRGGGGDTQYF	TGCACCAGCAGCCAAGATCGCGGCGGGGGGGGAGATACGCAGTATTTT
-	TRBV4-3	TRBJ2-7	once	CASSQEQGSYEQYF	TGCGCCAGCAGCCAAGAGCAGGGATCCTACGAGCAGTACTTC
TRBD1	TRBV6-5	TRBJ1-1	-	CASSRDSLNTEAFF	TGTGCCAGCAGTCGGGACAGCTTGAACACTGAAGCTTTCTTT
-	TRBV21-1	TRBJ2-7	-	CASSKRKRIAAPYEQYF	TGTGCCAGCAGCAAGAGGAAGAGGATAGCGGCTCCCTACGAGCAGTACTTC
-	TRBV7-8	TRBJ1-5	once	CASSLEPQGNNQPQHF	TGTGCCAGCAGCTTAGAGCCCCAGGGTAACAATCAGCCCCAGCATTTT
TRBD1	TRBV30	TRBJ2-7	-	CAWSVAGGPYEQYF	TGTGCCTGGAGTGTGGCAGGGGGACCCTACGAGCAGTACTTC
-	TRBV4-1	TRBJ2-3	-	CASSQEGPGTDTQYF	TGCGCCAGCAGCCAAGAGGGCCCAGGGACAGATACGCAGTATTTT
-	TRBV29-1	TRBJ2-7	-	CSVVAQTEQYF	TGCAGCGTTGTTGCCCAAACCGAGCAGTACTTC
-	TRBV6-5	TRBJ2-5	-	CASSLSVGGETQYF	TGTGCCAGCAGTCTATCGGTGGGTGGAGAGACCCAGTACTTC
TRBD1	TRBV18	TRBJ2-1	-	CASSPDRTGGHEQFF	TGTGCCAGCTCACCGGATCGGACAGGGGGGCATGAGCAGTTCTTC
-	TRBV27	TRBJ2-5	-	CASAAGTRIQETQYF	TGTGCCAGCGCCGCGGGCACGCGGATACAAGAGACCCAGTACTTC
TRBD2	TRBV9	TRBJ2-5	-	CASSAGTSDGQETQYF	TGTGCCAGCAGTGCTGGGACTAGCGACGGCCAAGAGACCCAGTACTTC
-	TRBV5-6	TRBJ1-1	-	CASSLAETEAFF	TGTGCCAGCAGCTTGGCCGAGACTGAAGCTTTCTTT
-	TRBV7-7	TRBJ2-5	-	CASSPSRLQQETQYF	TGTGCTAGCAGCCCCTCCCGATTGCAGCAAGAGACCCAGTACTTC
-	TRBV7-8	TRBJ2-5	-	CASSLEGLLETQYF	TGTGCCAGCAGCTTAGAAGGGTTATTGGAGACCCAGTACTTC
TRBD2	TRBV4-1	TRBJ2-2	-	CASSQRGSGGASGELFF	TGCGCCAGCAGCCAGAGAGGAAGCGGGGGGGCATCCGGGGAGCTGTTTTTT
TRBD2	TRBV13	TRBJ2-3	-	CASSTGLAGATDTQYF	TGTGCCAGCAGCACGGGACTAGCGGGGGCCACAGATACGCAGTATTTT
-	TRBV10-3	TRBJ1-1	-	CATLEGGVGAFF	TGTGCCACCCTTGAAGGGGGGGTCGGAGCTTTCTTT
-	TRBV4-2	TRBJ1-1	-	CASSDWTQNTEAFF	TGTGCCAGCAGCGATTGGACTCAGAACACTGAAGCTTTCTTT
-	TRBV29-1	TRBJ1-4	few	CSVTGLANEKLFF	TGCAGCGTTACAGGGCTAGCTAATGAAAAACTGTTTTTT
-	TRBV25-1	TRBJ2-7	-	CASGRDNSYEQYF	TGTGCCAGCGGACGGGACAACTCCTACGAGCAGTACTTC
-	TRBV7-2	TRBJ1-1	-	CASSSPSNTEAFF	TGTGCCAGCAGCTCCCCGAGCAACACTGAAGCTTTCTTT
-	TRBV6-1	TRBJ1-1	-	CASSGLPGEEAFF	TGTGCCAGCAGTGGATTACCGGGAGAAGAAGCTTTCTTT
-	TRBV7-9	TRBJ2-7	-	CASSSTGGGIEQYF	TGTGCCAGCAGTTCCACCGGGGGCGGAATCGAGCAGTACTTC
-	TRBV4-3	TRBJ2-5	-	CASSQEGGIETQYF	TGCGCCAGCAGCCAAGAAGGCGGGATCGAGACCCAGTACTTC
-	TRBV6-6	TRBJ1-2	-	CASSLEGWNYGYTF	TGTGCCAGCAGTCTTGAGGGGTGGAACTATGGCTACACCTTC
-	TRBV5-8	TRBJ2-2	-	CASSLSGELFF	TGTGCCAGCAGCTTGAGCGGGGAGCTGTTTTTT